This paragraph covers one TCR beta chain sequence. The antigen it recognizes is unknown. Per-base quality was not reported, and no clone a single base away is much larger than it. Each collaborating institution followed its own protocols to collect whole blood in K2EDTA tubes. For TCRbeta analysis, collaborators shipped samples as frozen whole blood, isolated PBMCs, or DNA extracted from either of those sample types. This record comes from a study of blood T cell repertoires in COVID-19 (TCRdb year 2020). In terms of the full investigation: Samples covering the acute and convalescent phases of COVID-19 were provided by collaborators in the United States, Italy and Spain. The material from the prospective study consisted of cDNA or gDNA derived from T cells, B-cell-depleted T cells, or PBMCs. Subjects who had been exposed to COVID-19, were actively infected with it, or had recovered from it provided the deeply sampled blood TCRbeta repertoires that made up the dataset. The repertoires were released in a freely available public database meant as a resource for research on the immune response to SARS-CoV-2. Samples were obtained from the ongoing ImmuneRACE study (first 160 participants) and from about 1,300 subjects provided by 6 global collaborators. A de-identified subject ID, COVID-19 status, age in years and sex were almost always included in the sample metadata. HLA class I and class II types, where available, came from metadata supplied by the sample provider rather than from assay-based typing. The investigation overall reported the following: Clinical and demographic metadata were provided uncurated, with the amount varying by source and participant.

TCRbeta CDR3 regions were amplified from genomic DNA using the immunoSEQ Assay, a bias-controlled multiplex PCR. From the authors' description of their analysis: Within the assay, amplification of reference gene primers was used to estimate how many nucleated cells each sample contained. To quantify the absolute abundance of each unique TCRbeta CDR3 rearrangement, sequence reads were collapsed and filtered. For each sample, productive Simpson clonality was calculated as the square root of Simpson's diversity index across productive rearrangements. TCRdb retrieved this table from immuneACCESS and kept in-frame rearrangements only. Not all clones are present; in checked studies, unresolved V genes account for under half, and no reason is known for the remainder. That table is the source of V, J and clone size, and D and trimming were worked out from the DNA. The sample includes approximately 300,000 clones, with 88% observed a single time. The ten largest clones capture 4% of the sample.

Reading the germline V gene (reference sequence) gives CDR1 LNHDA and CDR2 SQIVND. Trimmed from V: 6 bases; trimmed from J: 4 bases; junction bases lacking a gene match: 5. Spanning cysteine to phenylalanine, the CDR3 consists of 13 amino acids. Only the CDR3 part of the read is kept: 39 bases, read in frame from the first base. The sequence was collected from a woman aged 45-59 years with active or convalescent COVID-19. The sequenced sample consisted of peripheral blood. The chain couples TRBV19 to TRBJ1-2; TRBD1 agrees with 7 junctional bases. In nucleotide form, the sequence is TGTGCCAGTAGAGGGGGCAGGAGCTATGGCTACACCTTC. Its protein product is CASRGGRSYGYTF.